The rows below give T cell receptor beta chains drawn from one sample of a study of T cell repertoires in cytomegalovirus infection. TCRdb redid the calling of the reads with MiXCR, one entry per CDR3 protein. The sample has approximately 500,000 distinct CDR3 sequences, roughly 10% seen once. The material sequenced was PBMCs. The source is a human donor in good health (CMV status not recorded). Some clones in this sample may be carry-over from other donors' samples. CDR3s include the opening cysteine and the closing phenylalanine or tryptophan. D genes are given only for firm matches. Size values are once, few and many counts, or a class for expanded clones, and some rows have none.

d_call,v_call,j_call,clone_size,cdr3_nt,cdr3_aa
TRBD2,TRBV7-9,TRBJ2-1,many,TGTGCCAGCAGCTCCCGGGGAGGGGCGAAGCAGTTCTTC,CASSSRGGAKQFF
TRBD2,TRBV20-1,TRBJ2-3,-,TGCAGTGCTAAAGCGGGGGACCATGTAGATACGCAGTATTTT,CSAKAGDHVDTQYF
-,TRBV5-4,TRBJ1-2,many,TGTGCCAGCAGCTTGGGGCAGTCCCTAAACTATGGCTACACCTTC,CASSLGQSLNYGYTF
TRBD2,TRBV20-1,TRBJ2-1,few,TGCAGTGCTACTAGCGGGTCATTCTCTAATGAGCAGTTCTTC,CSATSGSFSNEQFF
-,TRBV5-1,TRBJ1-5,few,TGCGCCAGCAGCTTATTGGGGAACAGCCGAAGCAATCAGCCCCAGCATTTT,CASSLLGNSRSNQPQHF
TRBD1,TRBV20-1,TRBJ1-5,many,TGCAGTGCTGGACAGGGTTGGAATCAGCCCCAGCATTTT,CSAGQGWNQPQHF
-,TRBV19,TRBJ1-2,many,TGTGCCAGTAGTATAAGAGGGGAAAGAAGAAGCTACACCTTC,CASSIRGERRSYTF
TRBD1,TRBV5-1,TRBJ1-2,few,TGCGCCAGCAGCGCGGACAGGGCGATCTATGGCTACACCTTC,CASSADRAIYGYTF
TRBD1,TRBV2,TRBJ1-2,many,TGTGCCAGCAGTGAACCGGGACAGGGGGCGATGAGCTATGGCTACACCTTC,CASSEPGQGAMSYGYTF
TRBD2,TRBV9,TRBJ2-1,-,TGTGCCAGCGGGGGGGACTTCAATGAGCAGTTCTTC,CASGGDFNEQFF
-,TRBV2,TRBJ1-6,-,TGTGCCAGCACCGACCTTGGAGGGGGTTCACCCCTCCACTTT,CASTDLGGGSPLHF
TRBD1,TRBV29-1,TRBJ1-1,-,TGCAGCGTTTCGGACAGGGTGAACACTGAAGCTTTCTTT,CSVSDRVNTEAFF
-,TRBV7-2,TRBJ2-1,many,TGTGCCAGCAGCTTACCCGGACAAGTGGGCAGGGACCGAAACAATGAGCAGTTCTTC,CASSLPGQVGRDRNNEQFF
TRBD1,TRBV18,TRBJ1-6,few,TGTGCCAGCTCACCATTGCAGGGGGATAATTCACCCCTCCACTTT,CASSPLQGDNSPLHF
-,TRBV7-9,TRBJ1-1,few,TGTGCCAGCAGAAACGGGTTCGGGGAGGCTTTCTTT,CASRNGFGEAFF
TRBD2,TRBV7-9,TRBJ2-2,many,TGTGCCAGCAGCCAGACTAGCGGGAGCAACACCGGGGAGCTGTTTTTT,CASSQTSGSNTGELFF
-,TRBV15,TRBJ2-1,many,TGTGCCACCAGCAGGGTCCTTAGCTCCTACAATGAGCAGTTCTTC,CATSRVLSSYNEQFF
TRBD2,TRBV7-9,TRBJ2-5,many,TGTGCCAGCAGCTTACTAGCGGGAGTGTCGGAGACCCAGTACTTC,CASSLLAGVSETQYF
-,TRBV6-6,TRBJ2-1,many,TGTGCCAGCAGTCCGGGACGGTCCGAGTCCTACAATGAGCAGTTCTTC,CASSPGRSESYNEQFF
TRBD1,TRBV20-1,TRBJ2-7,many,TGCAGTGCTACGGGCGGGACAGGGGTCTTAGGGGAGCAGTACTTC,CSATGGTGVLGEQYF
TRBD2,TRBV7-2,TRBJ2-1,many,TGTGCCAGCAGCTCCCCCGGGGGGGGAGAGCAGTTCTTC,CASSSPGGGEQFF
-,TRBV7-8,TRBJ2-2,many,TGTGCCAGCAGCATCACGGACCCCACCGGGGAGCTGTTTTTT,CASSITDPTGELFF
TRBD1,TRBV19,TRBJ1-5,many,TGTGCCGTCCAAGGGACAGGACCAAATTCGGGCAATCAGCCCCAGCATTTT,CAVQGTGPNSGNQPQHF
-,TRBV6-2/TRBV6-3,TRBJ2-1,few,TGTGCCAGCAGTTTCCAAGTCAATGAGCAGTTCTTC,CASSFQVNEQFF